The 22 T cell receptor beta chains in this list originate from one sample, sequenced in a study of blood T cell repertoires in COVID-19 (TCRdb year 2020). The method was the immunoSEQ multiplex PCR assay. As stored in TCRdb, this immuneACCESS dataset retains in-frame rearrangements with V and J assigned. A fraction of the clones does not appear; measured against another copy, unresolved V genes explain less than half of the discrepancy, and the remainder lacks a known reason. The sample contains 90,000 to 130,000 clones, less than 75% of them found a single time. About 2% of the sample is in the top ten clones. Sequenced: peripheral blood. The receptor source for this set is a woman aged 35 to 49 with acute or convalescent COVID-19.

The J gene is TRBJ2-5, the V gene TRBV5-1, with 9 bases identical to TRBD2. Germline lookup yields CDR1 SGHRS and CDR2 YFSETQ. J lost 5 bases, V lost 4 bases, and 9 bases had no gene match. CDR3 length: 15 amino acids. CDR3 residues: CASSLWTSEGETQYF. Here the CDR3 DNA reads TGCGCCAGCAGCCTTTGGACTAGCGAAGGGGAGACCCAGTACTTC.

Notes on this clone: The same CDR3 arises from other DNA sequences in this sample as well. CDR3 region: CASDRGNTGELFF. In nucleotides, the CDR3 is TGTGCCAGCGACAGGGGTAACACCGGGGAGCTGTTTTTT. This chain joins TRBV6-5 and TRBJ2-2; 8 nucleotides agree with TRBD1. With V trimmed by 8 bases and J by 2 bases, 1 base remained unmatched. Germline CDR1 and CDR2: MNHEY and SVGAGI. CDR3 size: 13 residues.

CDR3 sequence reads: CASSFGEWPYNSPLHF. The CDR3 DNA sequence: TGTGCCAGCAGTTTTGGGGAGTGGCCCTATAATTCACCCCTCCACTTT. V and J are TRBV28 and TRBJ1-6; D gene uncertain. Trimming pared 3 bases from V and 2 bases from J, leaving 11 bases between. CDR3 size: 16 residues. Germline CDR1 and CDR2: MDHEN and SYDVKM.

The rearrangement joins TRBV28 to TRBJ1-2; TRBD1 is a possible D gene (5 bases). Looked up from germline, CDR1 is MDHEN and CDR2 is SYDVKM. This CDR3 has 12 amino acids. V lost 10 bases and J lost 6, with 15 bases in between. CDR3 in amino acids: CATQTVVDGYTF. The CDR3, as DNA: TGTGCCACTCAGACAGTGGTAGATGGCTACACCTTC.

The chain is built from TRBV10-3 and TRBJ2-2; possibly TRBD2 for D (6 bases). This CDR3 spans 18 amino acids. With 2 bases removed from V and 0 bases from J, the gap between germline ends came to 16 bases. In germline, CDR1 is ENHRY, CDR2 SYGVKD. As DNA, the CDR3 is TGTGCCATCAGTGAGGGGTTATTGGGGGGTTCGAACACCGGGGAGCTGTTTTTT. Translated, it gives CAISEGLLGGSNTGELFF.

The chain joins TRBV2 to TRBJ2-7, with D perhaps matching TRBD2 (5 bases). Trimming cost V 4 bases and J 3 bases, with 13 bases left between them. CDR1 and CDR2 (germline): SNHLY, FYNNEI. The CDR3 covers 14 residues. The DNA for the CDR3 is TGTGCCAGCAGTGCATTGTCGGGATACTACGAGCAGTACTTC. This codes for CASSALSGYYEQYF.

CDR3 amino acids: CASSLSVYPQYF. CDR3 coding DNA: TGTGCCAGCAGCCTAAGCGTGTACCCCCAGTACTTC. The chain carries TRBV14 and TRBJ2-5; no clear D gene. CDR1 and CDR2 (germline): SGHDN, FVKESK. Trimming took off 4 bases at V and 9 bases at J, with 12 bases between the two ends. CDR3 size: 12 residues.

The CDR3 reads CSYRRAIEQYF. In DNA, the CDR3 is TGCAGCTACAGGAGGGCAATCGAGCAGTACTTC. The chain employs TRBV29-1 and TRBJ2-7, with D possibly being TRBD2 (6 bases). Trimming removed 8 bases from V and 6 bases from J, with 14 bases in between. The CDR3 contains 11 residues. Looked up from germline, CDR1 is SQVTM and CDR2 is ANQGSEA.

This clone has only one observation. This chain joins TRBV21-1 and TRBJ2-7; the D call in the table, TRBD1, was not verified against the DNA. TRBV21-1 is tagged as a pseudogene. CDR3 length: 14 amino acids. CDR3 region: CASMPRDSSSEQYF. DNA for the CDR3: TGTGCCAGCATGCCCCGGGACAGCTCCTCCGAGCAGTACTTC.

V usage is TRBV30 and J usage is TRBJ1-4; TRBD1 might be the D (5 bases). The V gene's germline CDR1 is GTSNPN and CDR2 SVGIG (reference sequence). The germline V and J ends were trimmed by 0 bases and 2 bases, with 10 bases remaining between them. This CDR3 has 15 amino acids. The CDR3 loop reads CAWSVLGGTNEKLFF. In nucleotides, the CDR3 is TGTGCCTGGAGTGTACTGGGGGGGACTAATGAAAAACTGTTTTTT.

The table lists this clone with a count of one. V gene TRBV6-5 combines with J gene TRBJ2-2; 7 bases align to TRBD1. With V trimmed by 10 bases and J by 7 bases, 9 bases remained unmatched. The CDR3 length is 13 residues. Germline assignment: CDR1 MNHEY and CDR2 SVGAGI. CDR3 in DNA: TGTGCCATTACGACAGGGTCGGGCGGGGAGCTGTTTTTT. Translation gives CAITTGSGGELFF.

In its sample, this clone was seen once. The chain has TRBV19 and TRBJ2-7, with 7 positions matching TRBD1. With V trimmed by 5 bases and J by 1 base, 11 bases remained unmatched. CDR3 length equals 16 residues. CDR1 LNHDA and CDR2 SQIVND come from the germline V gene (reference sequence). The CDR3 bases are TGTGCCAGTAGTCCCCGACAGGGAAAAGGGTCCTACGAGCAGTACTTC. Translated, it gives CASSPRQGKGSYEQYF.

This chain connects TRBV28 to TRBJ1-2; no reliable D call. Germline V gives CDR1 MDHEN, CDR2 SYDVKM. CDR3 size: 14 residues. V was trimmed by 2 bases and J by 8 bases, leaving 15 bases between them. The CDR3 nucleotides read TGTGCCAGCAGTTTACTGGTGATCCCCCGGGGCTACACCTTC. As protein: CASSLLVIPRGYTF.

The chain links TRBV27 to TRBJ1-1, with TRBD1 as a possible D gene (6 bases). Germline values: CDR1 MNHEY, CDR2 SMNVEV (reference sequence). The V end was cut by 5 bases, the J end by 5 bases, with 12 bases between. The CDR3 extends over 13 amino acids. CDR3 region: CASSQQGRTEAFF. Here the CDR3 DNA reads TGTGCCAGCAGTCAACAGGGTAGGACTGAAGCTTTCTTT.

The rearrangement links TRBV24-1 to TRBJ2-1; D might be TRBD2 (6 bases). Germline V CDR1 and CDR2: KGHDR, SFDVKD. The V end was cut by 0 bases, the J end by 6 bases, with 14 bases between. This CDR3 has 16 amino acids. In DNA form, the CDR3 reads TGTGCCACCAGTGATTTGCAATTTGCGGGAAGCAATGAGCAGTTCTTC. Residues: CATSDLQFAGSNEQFF.

V and J are TRBV6-5 and TRBJ1-1; 7 bases agree with TRBD1. Losses at the gene ends were 4 bases for V and 4 bases for J; bases not matched to a gene: 6. The V gene's germline CDR1 is MNHEY and CDR2 SVGAGI. The CDR3 contains 14 residues. The CDR3 is CASSSQGGGTEAFF. CDR3 nucleotide sequence: TGTGCCAGCAGTTCCCAGGGGGGTGGCACTGAAGCTTTCTTT.

In regard to this clone: The sample carries other DNA sequences with the same CDR3. V and J are TRBV4-1 and TRBJ2-7, with 8 bases identical to TRBD1. The trim removed 3 bases at V and 2 bases at J, leaving 3 bases unmatched. This CDR3 has 14 residues. Per germline, CDR1 MGHRA and CDR2 YSYEKL. The CDR3 sequence: CASSHPDRAYEQYF. CDR3 bases: TGCGCCAGCAGCCACCCGGACAGGGCCTACGAGCAGTACTTC.

The gene calls are TRBV10-1 and TRBJ1-2, with 7 bases aligning to TRBD1. Trimming removed 8 bases from V and 4 bases from J; junction bases left unmatched: 10. Germline V gene sequence: CDR1 WNHNN, CDR2 SYGVQD (reference sequence). The CDR3 consists of 14 residues. The CDR3 spells CASLWDRAFYGYTF. For the CDR3, the DNA is TGCGCCAGCCTATGGGACAGAGCTTTCTATGGCTACACCTTC.

This clone has only a few counts. The chain combines TRBV15 with TRBJ2-3; TRBD2 aligns across 8 bases. The CDR3 totals 14 residues. J lost 3 bases, V lost 9 bases, and 8 bases had no gene match. Germline values: CDR1 LNHNV, CDR2 YYDKDF (reference sequence). CDR3 DNA sequence: TGTGCCACTGGGACCGGGGGGGAGACAGATACGCAGTATTTT. It codes for CATGTGGETDTQYF.

This clone was seen at least ten times. The chain links TRBV2 to TRBJ2-7, with D unresolved. Trimming left V 5 bases short and J 3 bases short, with 8 bases between. Germline V gene lookup returns CDR1 SNHLY and CDR2 FYNNEI. The length of the CDR3 is 12 residues. For the CDR3, the DNA is TGTGCCAGCAGTCCCTTTAACTACGAGCAGTACTTC. Protein: CASSPFNYEQYF.

CDR3 protein: CSVDQGNQETQYF. The DNA for the CDR3 is TGCAGCGTTGATCAGGGGAACCAAGAGACCCAGTACTTC. This rearrangement joins TRBV29-1 to TRBJ2-5, with a possible D match to TRBD1 (6 bases). Per the germline V gene, CDR1 is SQVTM and CDR2 is ANQGSEA. This CDR3 has 13 residues. The V end was cut by 3 bases, the J end by 0 bases, with 8 bases between.

The gene calls are TRBV2 and TRBJ1-4, with D unclear. V lost 1 base and J lost 4, with 10 bases in between. The CDR3 consists of 15 residues. The germline gives CDR1 SNHLY, CDR2 FYNNEI. The CDR3 DNA sequence: TGTGCCAGCAGTGAAGGTGTCGGACTTAATGAAAAACTGTTTTTT. Protein product: CASSEGVGLNEKLFF.